The T cell receptor beta chain under discussion was sequenced for a study of cytomegalovirus exposure and HLA in healthy donors. In the case of this clone: Its matching antigen is unknown.

Whole-study findings and limits: Previously analyzed data showed that most TCR beta V segments were productive at a frequency of about 90% or about 30%.

The donors comprised healthy bone marrow donors. 60 Vbeta and 13 Jbeta primers were used in PCR. The table came from immunoSEQ multiplex PCR; TCRdb's copy has only in-frame clones and leaves some out. This sample carries roughly 100,000 clones, around 85% of them seen once, and the ten largest clones take under 5.5%. The receptor was derived from a man aged 35 to 55 in good health and CMV-seropositive. Sequencing input: PBMCs.

The CDR3 spells CASSLSGSGTEAFF. The DNA of the CDR3 is TGTGCCAGCAGCTTGTCCGGGTCGGGCACTGAAGCTTTCTTT. The rearrangement joins TRBV7-9 to TRBJ1-1, with no clear D. CDR1 is SEHNR and CDR2 is FQNEAQ in the germline V gene (reference sequence). The CDR3 has 14 amino acids. Trimming took off 3 bases at V and 4 bases at J, with 12 bases between the two ends.